Shown below are 5 T cell receptor beta chains from a single sample sequenced in a study of early T cells in non-severe SARS-CoV-2 infection. TCRdb called the 5' RACE reads again in MiXCR, with one record for every CDR3 protein. The table has tens of thousands of distinct CDR3 sequences, less than 9.5% seen once. The sample here was whole blood, taken at baseline. These receptors came from an adult who was a healthcare worker with PCR-confirmed SARS-CoV-2 infection or an uninfected control (not recorded which).

The chain combines TRBV5-1 with TRBJ2-3; no definite D call. The V and J ends lost 0 bases and 0 bases respectively, with 11 bases between them. Germline V gives CDR1 SGHRS, CDR2 YFSETQ. This CDR3 is 16 amino acids long. DNA of the CDR3: TGCGCCAGCAGCTTGGAAGGTTCTACTAGCACAGATACGCAGTATTTT. Protein product: CASSLEGSTSTDTQYF.

This clonotype was detected only a few times. The chain links TRBV27 to TRBJ1-1; 7 nucleotides line up with TRBD1. The CDR3 sequence is 15 residues long. The ends lost 5 bases at V and 11 bases at J; junction bases unmatched: 17. CDR1 is MNHEY and CDR2 is SMNVEV in the germline V gene (reference sequence). CDR3 residues: CASSDRTGGSLGAFF. As DNA, the CDR3 is TGTGCCAGCAGTGATCGGACAGGAGGCTCCTTAGGGGCTTTCTTT.

The rearrangement links TRBV5-1 to TRBJ2-7; possible D gene TRBD1, 5 bases. Trimming left V 3 bases short and J 3 bases short, with 10 bases between. There are 13 residues in the CDR3. In germline, CDR1 is SGHRS, CDR2 YFSETQ. The CDR3 here is CASSSQGNYEQYF. The CDR3 DNA is TGCGCCAGCAGCTCGCAGGGAAACTACGAGCAGTACTTC.

The chain recombines TRBV27 with TRBJ2-7; either TRBD1 or TRBD2 may supply D (5 bases each). The CDR3 sequence is 15 residues long. The germline V gene encodes CDR1 MNHEY and CDR2 SMNVEV (reference sequence). V gave up 5 bases and J gave up 0 bases, with 14 bases separating them. The CDR3 spells CASSPWGTSSYEQYF. The CDR3, as DNA: TGTGCCAGCAGTCCGTGGGGGACGAGCTCCTACGAGCAGTACTTC.

Worth noting for this clonotype: The final CDR3 position lacks the conserved phenylalanine or tryptophan, pointing to a likely read error. The V gene is TRBV3-1, the J gene TRBJ2-7; possible D gene TRBD1, 6 bases. CDR3 length: 14 residues. V was shortened by 3 bases and J by 1 base, with 10 bases between the two germline ends. Germline lookup yields CDR1 LGHDT and CDR2 YNNKEL (reference sequence). The CDR3 DNA sequence: TGTGCCAGCAGCCAGAGCACAGGGTCCTACGAGCAGTACCTC. Amino acid sequence: CASSQSTGSYEQYL.